These 32 T cell receptor beta chains were all obtained from the same sample, sequenced in a study of blood T cells in healthy people across ages. A second PCR, run for about 7 to 11 cycles, used a sample-barcoded 5' primer plus a J-beta primer mix. MiXCR, applied by TCRdb to the 5' RACE reads, yields one record per CDR3 protein. The sample yields around 900,000 distinct CDR3 sequences, roughly 51% seen once. The sequencing sample was made of blood. The receptors derive from a woman in her sixties or seventies in good health.

The chain links TRBV12-3 or TRBV12-4 to TRBJ2-7; D ambiguous. The CDR3 consists of 13 residues. V lost 6 bases to trimming and J lost 5 bases, with 14 bases between them. The CDR3 region is CASSIRSADEQYF. CDR3 bases: TGTGCCAGCAGCATAAGGTCAGCAGACGAGCAGTACTTC.

V usage is TRBV12-3 or TRBV12-4 and J usage is TRBJ2-5; maybe TRBD2 (5 bases). V lost 6 bases and J 0 bases, leaving 17 bases between the germline ends. This CDR3 contains 16 residues. For the CDR3, the DNA is TGTGCCAGCAGCCCCTCATACTGGGAGCACCAAGAGACCCAGTACTTC. It encodes CASSPSYWEHQETQYF.

The chain combines TRBV20-1 with TRBJ2-1; 9 nucleotides agree with TRBD2. Germline CDR1 DFQATT, CDR2 SNEGSKA (reference sequence). The CDR3 length is 16 residues. With 3 bases clipped from V and 4 bases from J, the junction kept 10 bases outside the gene matches. As DNA, the CDR3 is TGCAGTGCTAGGCGGGGGGGGGAGCGGGCTTACAATGAGCAGTTCTTC. It encodes CSARRGGERAYNEQFF.

The chain employs TRBV4-1 and TRBJ1-2; perhaps TRBD1 as D (5 bases). Trimming removed 5 bases from V and 2 bases from J, with 15 bases in between. The germline gives CDR1 MGHRA, CDR2 YSYEKL. CDR3 length equals 15 residues. CDR3 DNA: TGCGCCAGCAGCGCGTACTCCGGGACGAACTATGGCTACACCTTC. Its protein product is CASSAYSGTNYGYTF.

The CDR3 region has the DNA TGCGCCAGCAGCTTGGAACCACGACAGCCCCAGCATTTT. Protein sequence: CASSLEPRQPQHF. This chain uses TRBV5-1 with TRBJ1-5; no clear D gene. Germline values: CDR1 SGHRS, CDR2 YFSETQ. This CDR3 comprises 13 residues. V lost 0 bases and J lost 7, with 8 bases in between.

This clonotype was seen a few times. The V call is TRBV5-1, the J call TRBJ2-7, with TRBD2 matching 7 bases. Germline trimming cut 4 bases from V and 7 bases from J; bases unmatched to any gene: 17. CDR3 size: 16 residues. Germline-derived CDR1 and CDR2 are SGHRS and YFSETQ. In DNA form, the CDR3 reads TGCGCCAGCAGCCCGCCGCCGGGACTAAAGGCTCGGGAGCAGTACTTC. It specifies CASSPPPGLKAREQYF. Full variable domain (rest looked up from reference TRBV5-1 and TRBJ2-7): KAGVTQTPRYLIKTRGQQVTLSCSPISGHRSVSWYQQTPGQGLQFLFEYFSETQRNKGNFPGRFSGRQFSNSRSEMNVSTLELGDSALYLCASSPPPGLKAREQYFGPGTRLTVT.

In its sample, this clonotype was seen a few times. This chain connects TRBV20-1 to TRBJ2-7; D possibly corresponds to TRBD2 (5 bases). Germline assignment: CDR1 DFQATT and CDR2 SNEGSKA (reference sequence). The CDR3 consists of 14 residues. Trimming took off 3 bases at V and 2 bases at J, with 14 bases between the two ends. CDR3 sequence: CSASFPGGPYEQYF. CDR3 nucleotide sequence: TGCAGTGCTAGTTTTCCCGGCGGGCCCTACGAGCAGTACTTC.

The rearrangement joins TRBV20-1 to TRBJ2-1; a possible D gene is TRBD2 (5 bases). TRBJ2-7 matches the DNA end more closely, so the J call is doubtful. Germline V gives CDR1 DFQATT, CDR2 SNEGSKA (reference sequence). There are 15 residues in the CDR3. In DNA form, the CDR3 reads TGCAGTGCTGTCGACCCCGCGACTAACCTCGGCGAGCAGTACTTC. Encoded protein: CSAVDPATNLGEQYF.

The rearrangement joins TRBV13 to TRBJ2-4; 10 bases are a match to TRBD2. The end of the DNA aligns better with TRBJ2-7, so the J call may be wrong. CDR1 and CDR2 (germline): PRHDT, FYEKMQ (reference sequence). This CDR3 contains 15 residues. CDR3 protein: CASSFLSAGGYEQYF. CDR3 coding DNA: TGTGCCAGCAGCTTTCTGTCAGCGGGAGGGTACGAGCAGTACTTC.

The chain uses TRBV5-1 and TRBJ2-6; D not certain. Germline V CDR1 and CDR2: SGHRS, YFSETQ. This CDR3 spans 18 amino acids. The V and J ends lost 0 bases and 0 bases respectively, with 13 bases between them. This CDR3 reads CASSLDGNLNSGANVLTF. The CDR3 DNA reads TGCGCCAGCAGCTTGGACGGAAACTTGAACTCTGGGGCCAACGTCCTGACTTTC. The whole variable domain, remainder taken from reference TRBV5-1 and TRBJ2-6, is KAGVTQTPRYLIKTRGQQVTLSCSPISGHRSVSWYQQTPGQGLQFLFEYFSETQRNKGNFPGRFSGRQFSNSRSEMNVSTLELGDSALYLCASSLDGNLNSGANVLTFGAGSRLTVL.

The gene calls are TRBV10-3 and TRBJ1-2, with D perhaps TRBD1 (5 bases). Trimming stripped 10 bases from V and 4 bases from J, with 16 bases between. CDR1 and CDR2 from the germline V gene are ENHRY and SYGVKD. The CDR3 covers 13 residues. Written as DNA, the CDR3 is TGTGCCACCGCCCGGGGCGAAGGCTATGGCTACACCTTC. As protein: CATARGEGYGYTF.

This clonotype was picked up many times. The chain recombines TRBV4-1 with TRBJ2-7; D unclear. In germline, CDR1 is MGHRA, CDR2 YSYEKL. The germline V and J ends were trimmed by 0 bases and 0 bases, with 9 bases remaining between them. CDR3 size: 15 residues. DNA for the CDR3: TGCGCCAGCAGCCAAGAGGGTTTCAGCTCCTACGAGCAGTACTTC. This codes for CASSQEGFSSYEQYF.

This clonotype was detected only a few times. The chain couples TRBV27 to TRBJ2-7; D remains ambiguous. The CDR3 spans 16 residues. Between the trimmed V and J ends, which lost 2 bases and 0 bases, there was a span of 14 bases. The V gene's germline CDR1 is MNHEY and CDR2 SMNVEV (reference sequence). The CDR3 sequence is CASSLSPGDLSYEQYF. The CDR3, as DNA: TGTGCCAGCAGTTTAAGTCCAGGTGATCTCTCCTACGAGCAGTACTTC.

This clonotype showed up just a few times. The chain is built from TRBV20-1 and TRBJ2-1; D is undetermined. Trimming shortened V by 6 bases and J by 3 bases, and 12 bases separated the two germline ends. CDR1 is DFQATT and CDR2 is SNEGSKA in the germline V gene (reference sequence). The CDR3 spans 13 residues. The CDR3 coding sequence is TGCAGTGCCGCCCGAGGATACTACAATGAGCAGTTCTTC. Residues: CSAARGYYNEQFF.

The chain employs TRBV4-1 and TRBJ2-1; no clear D. V was pared by 1 base and J by 2 bases, with 18 bases between. CDR1 is MGHRA and CDR2 is YSYEKL in the germline V gene. The CDR3 is 18 amino acids. The CDR3, as DNA: TGCGCCAGCAGCCAAGGGGCCCCTACGAGAAAGGCCTACAATGAGCAGTTCTTC. Its translation: CASSQGAPTRKAYNEQFF.

The rearrangement uses TRBV6-2 or TRBV6-3 and TRBJ2-7; 8 bases fit TRBD1. CDR1 and CDR2 from the germline V gene are MNHEY and SVGEGT. The CDR3 spans 16 residues. V was clipped by 0 bases and J by 1 base; unmatched bases: 5. The CDR3 loop reads CASSYSSGGESYEQYF. The CDR3 coding sequence is TGTGCCAGCAGTTACTCTTCAGGGGGCGAGTCCTACGAGCAGTACTTC.

The rearrangement uses TRBV4-1 and TRBJ2-3, with unresolved D. CDR1 is MGHRA and CDR2 is YSYEKL in the germline V gene. V shed 10 bases and J shed 7 bases, with 12 bases lying between them. The CDR3 has 11 residues. The CDR3 DNA reads as TGCGCCAACCCGACCCCGCATACGCAGTATTTT. This encodes CANPTPHTQYF.

The chain is built from TRBV29-1 and TRBJ2-3; no firm D call. The ends were cut back, 1 base at V and 4 bases at J, with 6 bases in the middle. Germline CDR1 and CDR2: SQVTM and ANQGSEA. The CDR3 sequence is 12 residues long. The CDR3 loop is CSVEARPDTQYF. CDR3 in DNA: TGCAGCGTTGAAGCGCGACCAGATACGCAGTATTTT.

The chain combines TRBV29-1 with TRBJ2-7, with 12 bases matching TRBD2. In germline, CDR1 is SQVTM, CDR2 ANQGSEA. V lost 4 bases to trimming and J lost 0 bases; unmatched junction nucleotides: 4. The CDR3 is made up of 15 amino acids. CDR3 DNA sequence: TGCAGCGTTGTTGGGGGACTAGCGGGCTCCTACGAGCAGTACTTC. Translation gives CSVVGGLAGSYEQYF.

The chain combines TRBV9 with TRBJ2-1, with D possibly being TRBD1 or TRBD2 (5 bases each). Trimming left V 5 bases short and J 0 bases short, with 18 bases between. The V gene's germline CDR1 is SGDLS and CDR2 YYNGEE. The CDR3 consists of 17 residues. CDR3 loop: CASSLLGGRSSYNEQFF. In DNA form, the CDR3 reads TGTGCCAGCAGTCTCCTTGGGGGACGGAGCTCCTACAATGAGCAGTTCTTC.

The chain carries TRBV4-1 and TRBJ1-4, with TRBD1 identical over 8 bases. Losses at the gene ends were 3 bases for V and 6 bases for J; bases not matched to a gene: 15. Germline CDR1 and CDR2: MGHRA and YSYEKL. This CDR3 comprises 18 residues. DNA for the CDR3: TGCGCCAGCAGCCAGGGGGACAGGTACCGGATTTGGGATGAAAAACTGTTTTTT. Its protein is CASSQGDRYRIWDEKLFF.

The chain carries TRBV6-1 and TRBJ2-3; 7 bases match TRBD2. This CDR3 spans 17 amino acids. In germline, CDR1 is MNHNS, CDR2 SASEGT. Unmatched junction bases numbered 13, after V lost 3 bases and J lost 4 bases. For the CDR3, the DNA is TGTGCCAGCAGTGAGACCGGGGGGACCTATACATCAGATACGCAGTATTTT. It translates to CASSETGGTYTSDTQYF.

This clonotype came up once. V is TRBV5-1 and J is TRBJ1-1, with D possibly TRBD1 on 5 matching bases. The CDR3 extends over 16 amino acids. Trimming removed 4 bases at V and 4 bases at J, with 20 bases between. Germline V gene lookup returns CDR1 SGHRS and CDR2 YFSETQ. CDR3 amino acids: CASSRGPNEGSTEAFF. The CDR3 nucleotides read TGCGCCAGCAGCAGGGGACCGAACGAAGGAAGCACTGAAGCTTTCTTT.

The chain uses TRBV2 and TRBJ1-5, with D perhaps TRBD1 (6 bases). Germline CDR1 is SNHLY and CDR2 is FYNNEI. V shed 2 bases and J shed 0 bases, with 17 bases lying between them. The CDR3 consists of 18 residues. The chain's CDR3 is CASSETSRGGYSNQPQHF. Written as DNA, the CDR3 is TGTGCCAGCAGTGAAACCTCTAGGGGGGGGTATAGCAATCAGCCCCAGCATTTT.

This chain connects TRBV5-6 to TRBJ2-5; 9 positions agree with TRBD2. Germline trimming cut 4 bases from V and 4 bases from J; bases unmatched to any gene: 8. The CDR3 consists of 15 residues. From germline, CDR1 is SGHDT and CDR2 YYEEEE. CDR3 sequence (DNA): TGTGCCAGCAGCGCCTTAGCGGGAGATGGAGAGACCCAGTACTTC. It specifies CASSALAGDGETQYF.

V and J are TRBV24-1 and TRBJ2-5, with D perhaps matching TRBD2 (6 bases). The J call may not be correct, given that the DNA end is closer to TRBJ2-7. Germline V gene lookup returns CDR1 KGHDR and CDR2 SFDVKD. The CDR3 loop spans 13 amino acids. In DNA form, the CDR3 reads TGTGCCACCAGTGACCCGAGCGGGTACGAGCAGTACTTC. As protein: CATSDPSGYEQYF.

J is TRBJ1-2 and V is TRBV29-1; possible D gene TRBD1, 5 bases. In germline, CDR1 is SQVTM, CDR2 ANQGSEA. Trimming removed 3 bases at V and 3 bases at J, with 14 bases between. The CDR3 is 14 residues long. The CDR3 DNA reads TGCAGCGTTGAGGACATTAACCGGGACTATGGCTACACCTTC. Translating gives CSVEDINRDYGYTF.

The chain couples TRBV3-1 to TRBJ1-1; D unresolved. Germline V lookup: CDR1 LGHDT, CDR2 YNNKEL (reference sequence). This CDR3 has 16 residues. V was trimmed by 0 bases and J by 3 bases, leaving 14 bases between them. For the CDR3, the DNA is TGTGCCAGCAGCCAAGATCTATGGGGAATAGACACTGAAGCTTTCTTT. As protein: CASSQDLWGIDTEAFF. The full variable domain, its missing parts supplied by reference TRBV3-1 and TRBJ1-1, is DTAVSQTPKYLVTQMGNDKSIKCEQNLGHDTMYWYKQDSKKFLKIMFSYNNKELIINETVPNRFSPKSPDKAHLNLHINSLELGDSAVYFCASSQDLWGIDTEAFFGQGTRLTVV.

This clonotype has only a few counts. The J gene is TRBJ2-7, the V gene TRBV10-3, with D perhaps TRBD1 (8 bases). CDR1 is ENHRY, CDR2 SYGVKD, per germline. Trimming left V 4 bases short and J 5 bases short, with 12 bases between. The CDR3 has 13 residues. CDR3 residues: CAISGTGGDEQYF. The CDR3 DNA is TGTGCCATCAGTGGAACAGGGGGGGACGAGCAGTACTTC.

J is TRBJ1-2 and V is TRBV6-2 or TRBV6-3; no reliable D call. The CDR3 length is 15 residues. CDR1 MNHEY and CDR2 SVGEGT come from the germline V gene. The V gene lost 0 bases and the J gene lost 6 bases, with 14 bases spanning the gap. The CDR3 spells CASSYSVRYGDGYTF. In DNA form, the CDR3 reads TGTGCCAGCAGTTACTCCGTACGATACGGTGATGGCTACACCTTC.

The chain carries TRBV7-2 and TRBJ2-3; D may correspond to TRBD1 or TRBD2 (5 bases each). This CDR3 has 12 amino acids. Germline V CDR1 and CDR2: SGHTA, FQGNSA. The V and J ends lost 10 bases and 5 bases respectively, with 13 bases between them. CDR3 in amino acids: CATQRGEDTQYF. The CDR3 bases are TGTGCCACCCAGAGGGGCGAAGATACGCAGTATTTT.

This clonotype came up a few times. This chain links TRBV15 with TRBJ2-5; maybe TRBD2 (6 bases). There are 17 residues in the CDR3. Trimming shortened V by 0 bases and J by 5 bases, and 19 bases separated the two germline ends. CDR1 LNHNV and CDR2 YYDKDF come from the germline V gene (reference sequence). CDR3 amino acids: CATSRDRGLHVGETQYF. In nucleotides, the CDR3 is TGTGCCACCAGCAGAGATAGGGGACTTCACGTGGGGGAGACCCAGTACTTC.